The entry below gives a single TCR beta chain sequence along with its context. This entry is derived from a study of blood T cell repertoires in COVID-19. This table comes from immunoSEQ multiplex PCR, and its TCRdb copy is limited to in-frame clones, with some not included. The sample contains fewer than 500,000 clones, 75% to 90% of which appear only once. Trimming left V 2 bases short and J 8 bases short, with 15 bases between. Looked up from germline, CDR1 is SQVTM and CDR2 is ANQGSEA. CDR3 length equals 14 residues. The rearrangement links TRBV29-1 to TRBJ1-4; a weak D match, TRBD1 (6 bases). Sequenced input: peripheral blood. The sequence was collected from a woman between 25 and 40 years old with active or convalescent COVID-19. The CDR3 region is CSVELGGGPEKLFF. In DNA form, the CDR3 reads TGCAGCGTTGAACTGGGCGGGGGCCCGGAAAAACTGTTTTTT.